This T cell receptor beta chain is drawn from a study of shared clonotypes between healthy human individuals. Overall study findings and caveats: Naive subsets tended to show greater estimated richness than memory subsets.

Points on this clone: Its antigen is not known.

Germline V gene sequence: CDR1 SGDLS, CDR2 YYNGEE. This CDR3 comprises 15 residues. The V segment lost 0 bases and the J segment 4 bases; nucleotides outside the gene matches: 4. Genomic DNA of each subset was evenly split across several immunoSEQ plates. Repertoires were generated with immunoSEQ multiplex PCR, while TCRdb's copy carries only in-frame clones and drops some. The data hold around 2,000,000 clones, with less than 95% observed a single time. CD45RO-negative, CCR7-positively selected cells formed the naive CD8 fraction, excluding terminally differentiated effector memory CD45RA+ cells. J is TRBJ2-1 and V is TRBV9, with 7 bases identical to TRBD2. The material sequenced was naive CD8+ T cells sorted from blood. The receptor was derived from a young man in good health. CDR3 in DNA: TGTGCCAGCAGCGTAGGGACTAGTATTTACAATGAGCAGTTCTTC. Amino acids: CASSVGTSIYNEQFF. The variable domain in full, with the rest retrieved from reference TRBV9 and TRBJ2-1, is DSGVTQTPKHLITATGQRVTLRCSPRSGDLSVYWYQQSLDQGLQFLIQYYNGEERAKGNILERFSAQQFPDLHSELNLSSLELGDSALYFCASSVGTSIYNEQFFGPGTRLTVL.